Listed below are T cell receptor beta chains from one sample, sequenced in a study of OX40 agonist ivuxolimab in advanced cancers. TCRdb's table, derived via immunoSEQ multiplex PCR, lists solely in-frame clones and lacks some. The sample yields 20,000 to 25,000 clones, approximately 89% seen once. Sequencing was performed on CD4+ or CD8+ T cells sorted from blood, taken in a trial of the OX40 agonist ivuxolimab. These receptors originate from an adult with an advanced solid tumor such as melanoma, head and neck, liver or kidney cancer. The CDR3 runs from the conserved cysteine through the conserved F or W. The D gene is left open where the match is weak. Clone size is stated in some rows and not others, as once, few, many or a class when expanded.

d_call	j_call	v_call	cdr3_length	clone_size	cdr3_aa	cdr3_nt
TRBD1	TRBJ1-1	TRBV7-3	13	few	CASSLSRDRAAFF	TGTGCCAGCAGCTTATCTCGGGACAGGGCAGCTTTCTTT
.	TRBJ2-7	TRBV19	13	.	CASSVEQGHEQYF	TGTGCCAGTAGTGTCGAACAGGGCCACGAGCAGTACTTC
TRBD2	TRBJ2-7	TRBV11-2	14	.	CASSLVAGGGEQYF	TGTGCCAGCAGCTTAGTCGCGGGGGGCGGGGAGCAGTACTTC
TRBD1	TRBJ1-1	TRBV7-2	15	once	CASSLLAGGYTEAFF	TGTGCCAGCAGCTTACTAGCAGGGGGCTACACTGAAGCTTTCTTT
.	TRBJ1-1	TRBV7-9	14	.	CASQTQGSSTEAFF	TGTGCCAGCCAGACCCAGGGTTCGAGCACTGAAGCTTTCTTT
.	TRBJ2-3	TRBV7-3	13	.	CASSYGITDTQYF	TGTGCCAGCAGCTACGGGATCACAGATACGCAGTATTTT
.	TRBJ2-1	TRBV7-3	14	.	CASSREGSYNEQFF	TGTGCCAGCAGCCGCGAAGGCTCCTACAATGAGCAGTTCTTC
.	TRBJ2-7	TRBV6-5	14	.	CASSGQNSLYEQYF	TGTGCCAGCAGTGGACAGAATTCTCTCTACGAGCAGTACTTC
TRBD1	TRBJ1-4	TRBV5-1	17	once	CASSLGARSGGLEKLFF	TGCGCCAGCAGCTTGGGGGCTCGGTCAGGGGGACTAGAAAAACTGTTTTTT
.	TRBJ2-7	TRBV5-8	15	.	CASSLGLSKSFEQYF	TGTGCCAGCAGCCTCGGCCTTTCAAAGTCCTTCGAGCAGTACTTC
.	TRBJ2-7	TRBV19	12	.	CASSNRLYEQYF	TGTGCCAGTAGTAACCGGTTGTACGAGCAGTACTTC
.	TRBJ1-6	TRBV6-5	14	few	CASKLDRANSPLHF	TGTGCCAGCAAGTTGGACAGAGCTAATTCACCCCTCCACTTT
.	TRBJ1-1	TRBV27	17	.	CASSLLGQAIPNTEAFF	TGTGCCAGCAGTTTATTAGGGCAGGCGATTCCGAACACTGAAGCTTTCTTT
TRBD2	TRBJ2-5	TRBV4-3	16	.	CASSQEAGGYQETQYF	TGCGCCAGCAGCCAAGAAGCGGGGGGCTATCAAGAGACCCAGTACTTC
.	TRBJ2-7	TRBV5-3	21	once	CARSLQRASGKQEVPPYEQYF	TGTGCCAGAAGCTTGCAAAGGGCATCCGGCAAACAGGAGGTTCCCCCCTACGAGCAGTACTTC
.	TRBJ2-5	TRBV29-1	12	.	CSVDGGTETQYF	TGCAGCGTTGACGGCGGGACAGAGACCCAGTACTTC